This entry describes one T cell receptor (beta chain). The CDR3 sequence is 15 residues long. The V gene end was trimmed by 5 bases and the J gene end by 5 bases; junction bases not matched to a gene: 4. The germline V gene has CDR1 MDHEN and CDR2 SYDVKM. Data came from immunoSEQ multiplex PCR; TCRdb stores just in-frame clones and leaves some out. The sample lists 150,000 to 200,000 clones, nearly 96% occurring once. This sample stems from a study of control samples from healthy donors and cancer patients. Sequencing was performed on blood. This sequence joins TRBV28 and TRBJ2-1; 12 bases line up with TRBD1. The receptor was derived from a woman aged 30 to 39 in good health. In DNA, the CDR3 is TGTGCCAGCAGTCCGGGGACAGGGGGCCACAATGAGCAGTTCTTC. It translates to CASSPGTGGHNEQFF.